Below, 8 T cell receptor beta chains from the same sample are listed, as sequenced in a study of PD-1 blockade in classical Hodgkin lymphoma. TCRdb's copy holds only in-frame clones and misses some; the assay was immunoSEQ multiplex PCR. This sample has 150,000 or so clones, with around 73% found just once. With no exception, relapse followed autologous stem cell transplantation in all patients, and brentuximab vedotin exposure varied. The sequences come from peripheral blood mononuclear cells (PBMCs), collected before the second cycle of nivolumab. Receptors originate from a human donor with classical Hodgkin lymphoma.

The chain couples TRBV10-3 to TRBJ2-1, with 7 bases fitting TRBD2. The V gene's germline CDR1 is ENHRY and CDR2 SYGVKD. This CDR3 is built from 14 residues. Trimming removed 8 bases from V and 7 bases from J; junction bases left unmatched: 11. The CDR3 here is CAILPSGAGNEQFF. CDR3 in DNA: TGTGCCATCCTACCTTCGGGAGCGGGGAATGAGCAGTTCTTC.

The chain is built from TRBV9 and TRBJ2-1, with D tentatively TRBD1 or TRBD2 (5 bases each). The germline V gene has CDR1 SGDLS and CDR2 YYNGEE. The V gene lost 7 bases and the J gene lost 0 bases, with 14 bases spanning the gap. The CDR3 spans 15 residues. The chain's CDR3 is CASAPGPGSYNEQFF. In nucleotides, the CDR3 is TGTGCCAGCGCCCCGGGGCCAGGCTCCTACAATGAGCAGTTCTTC.

The V gene is TRBV5-1, the J gene TRBJ1-1; TRBD1 matches 8 bases. Trimming took 0 bases from V and 3 from J; bases not matched to a gene: 4. The CDR3 contains 15 residues. Germline values: CDR1 SGHRS, CDR2 YFSETQ. The CDR3, as DNA: TGCGCCAGCAGCTTGGCCGACAGGGGTTACACTGAAGCTTTCTTT. Encoded protein: CASSLADRGYTEAFF.

This clone was counted at least ten times. The V call is TRBV7-9, the J call TRBJ1-1; D is possibly TRBD1 (5 bases). Looked up from germline, CDR1 is SEHNR and CDR2 is FQNEAQ (reference sequence). V dropped 1 base and J dropped 7 bases, with 7 bases sitting between them. This CDR3 contains 12 residues. CDR3: CASSLDRGEAFF. The CDR3, as DNA: TGTGCCAGCAGCTTAGATAGGGGTGAAGCTTTCTTT.

This chain connects TRBV11-2 to TRBJ2-3; D is unresolved. Trimming removed 6 bases from V and 0 bases from J, with 4 bases in between. Germline CDR1 reads SGHAT; CDR2 reads FQNNGV. The CDR3 runs 12 residues. Here the CDR3 reads CASSRSTDTQYF. In DNA form, the CDR3 reads TGTGCCAGCAGTCGTAGCACAGATACGCAGTATTTT.

In this sample, this clone turned up once. This chain links TRBV9 with TRBJ2-5, with D perhaps TRBD1 or TRBD2 (5 bases each). The germline CDR1 and CDR2 sequences are SGDLS and YYNGEE. The CDR3 runs to 16 residues. V lost 0 bases and J 4 bases, leaving 16 bases between the germline ends. DNA of the CDR3: TGTGCCAGCAGCGTAGTCGGGGCCCGTTTCGGAGAGACCCAGTACTTC. It encodes CASSVVGARFGETQYF.

The V and J genes are TRBV5-6 and TRBJ1-3; no definite D call. The CDR3 loop spans 12 amino acids. From germline, CDR1 is SGHDT and CDR2 YYEEEE. The V end was cut by 0 bases, the J end by 2 bases, with 0 bases between. The CDR3 region has the DNA TGTGCCAGCAGCTTGGCTGGAAACACCATATATTTT. Translation gives CASSLAGNTIYF.

The chain has TRBV19 and TRBJ2-7; 10 bases are shared with TRBD2. Germline values: CDR1 LNHDA, CDR2 SQIVND (reference sequence). The CDR3 extends over 15 amino acids. J lost 3 bases, V lost 3 bases, and 5 bases had no gene match. This CDR3 reads CASSMSLAGDYEQYF. CDR3 nucleotide sequence: TGTGCCAGTAGTATGAGCCTAGCGGGGGACTACGAGCAGTACTTC.